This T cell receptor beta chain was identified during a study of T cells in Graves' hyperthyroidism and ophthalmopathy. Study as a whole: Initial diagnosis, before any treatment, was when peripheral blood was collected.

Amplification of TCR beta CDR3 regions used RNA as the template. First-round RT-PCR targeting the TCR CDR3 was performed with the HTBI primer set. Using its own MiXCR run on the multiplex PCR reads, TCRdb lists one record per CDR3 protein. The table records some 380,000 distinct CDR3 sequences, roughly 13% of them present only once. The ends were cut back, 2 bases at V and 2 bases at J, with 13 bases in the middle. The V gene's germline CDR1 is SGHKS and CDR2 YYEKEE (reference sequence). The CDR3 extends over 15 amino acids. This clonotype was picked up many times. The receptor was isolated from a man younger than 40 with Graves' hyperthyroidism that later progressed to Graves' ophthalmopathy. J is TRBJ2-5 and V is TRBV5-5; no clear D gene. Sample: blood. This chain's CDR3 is CASSFSFARQETQYF. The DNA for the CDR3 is TGTGCCAGCAGCTTTAGTTTCGCAAGACAAGAGACCCAGTACTTC.